The 23 T cell receptor beta chains reported below all come from one sample, sequenced in a study of cytomegalovirus exposure and HLA in healthy donors. PCR primers comprised 60 Vbeta and 13 Jbeta primers. The data were produced by immunoSEQ multiplex PCR, yet TCRdb's version contains in-frame clones alone and is incomplete. This repertoire shows around 150,000 clones, around 75% found once; its top ten account for around 3%. The specimen sequenced was PBMCs. Receptors were obtained from a man in his forties in good health and CMV-seronegative.

This clone occurred a few times. The gene calls are TRBV30 and TRBJ2-3; 8 bases line up with TRBD2. Germline V lookup: CDR1 GTSNPN, CDR2 SVGIG (reference sequence). The trim removed 3 bases at V and 0 bases at J, leaving 5 bases unmatched. This CDR3 spans 15 amino acids. The CDR3 DNA is TGTGCCTGGAGATTCCGGGGGGGAAGCACAGATACGCAGTATTTT. Translation: CAWRFRGGSTDTQYF.

There are a few counts of this clone. The V and J genes are TRBV30 and TRBJ1-6; D may be TRBD1 (5 bases). The germline V and J ends were trimmed by 8 bases and 5 bases, with 13 bases remaining between them. CDR1 and CDR2 from the germline V gene are GTSNPN and SVGIG (reference sequence). This CDR3 region has 13 residues. DNA for the CDR3: TGTGCCGCGCGGGGGAATGATAATTCACCCCTCCACTTT. Translating it yields CAARGNDNSPLHF.

This clone was counted once. This chain uses TRBV4-3 with TRBJ2-6; possible D gene TRBD1, 6 bases. CDR3 length: 16 residues. V dropped 4 bases and J dropped 2 bases, with 12 bases sitting between them. CDR1 is LGHNA, CDR2 YSLEER, per germline. CDR3 nucleotides: TGCGCCAGCAGCCCCCCACAGGGCCCTGGGGCCAACGTCCTGACTTTC. Translated: CASSPPQGPGANVLTF.

The genes are TRBV2 and TRBJ2-7, with TRBD1 matching 7 bases. Germline V gives CDR1 SNHLY, CDR2 FYNNEI. Unmatched junction bases numbered 7, after V lost 9 bases and J lost 5 bases. The length of the CDR3 is 12 residues. CDR3 loop: CASGRGSHEQYF. The CDR3 region has the DNA TGTGCCAGTGGCAGGGGGTCCCACGAGCAGTACTTC.

V is TRBV27 and J is TRBJ1-5; D remains ambiguous. The ends were cut back, 3 bases at V and 9 bases at J, with 15 bases in the middle. The CDR3 length is 14 residues. Germline values: CDR1 MNHEY, CDR2 SMNVEV (reference sequence). CDR3: CASSLLRTDRPQHF. The CDR3 nucleotides read TGTGCCAGCAGTTTGTTGCGTACCGATCGGCCCCAGCATTTT.

The chain uses TRBV11-2 and TRBJ2-1; TRBD2 aligns across 7 bases. J gave up 0 bases and V 5 bases, and 13 bases lay outside the gene matches. Germline CDR1 reads SGHAT; CDR2 reads FQNNGV. This CDR3 is 18 amino acids long. CDR3 bases: TGTGCCAGCAGCCCAGGTACGACTAGCCGGAGCTCCTACAATGAGCAGTTCTTC. Encoded protein: CASSPGTTSRSSYNEQFF.

This chain links TRBV6-1 with TRBJ2-3; 9 bases agree with TRBD1. V shed 6 bases, J shed 6 bases, and the junction held 4 bases outside the gene matches. This CDR3 spans 13 amino acids. The V gene's germline CDR1 is MNHNS and CDR2 SASEGT. DNA for the CDR3: TGTGCCAGCAGAACAGGGGGCAAGGATACGCAGTATTTT. Amino acid sequence: CASRTGGKDTQYF.

This sequence joins TRBV7-9 and TRBJ2-7; D may be TRBD2 (6 bases). Germline CDR1 SEHNR, CDR2 FQNEAQ (reference sequence). V dropped 5 bases and J dropped 2 bases, with 16 bases sitting between them. This CDR3 has 15 amino acids. The CDR3 is CASSIVGRGTYEQYF. CDR3 DNA sequence: TGTGCCAGCAGCATCGTTGGACGGGGGACCTACGAGCAGTACTTC.

J is TRBJ2-7 and V is TRBV10-3, with 7 bases that match TRBD2. The CDR3 is 16 amino acids. The ends lost 2 bases at V and 3 bases at J; junction bases unmatched: 10. Germline V gives CDR1 ENHRY, CDR2 SYGVKD. The CDR3 DNA is TGTGCCATCAGTGAGAGCGGGACCATCTGGGGCTACGAGCAGTACTTC. This codes for CAISESGTIWGYEQYF.

The rearrangement uses TRBV27 and TRBJ1-5; D might be TRBD1 (6 bases). V lost 2 bases and J lost 6, with 14 bases in between. Germline V gives CDR1 MNHEY, CDR2 SMNVEV (reference sequence). The CDR3 runs to 15 residues. CDR3 nucleotides: TGTGCCAGCAGTTTAGGCAGGGGTTGGGGTCAGCCCCAGCATTTT. This codes for CASSLGRGWGQPQHF.

The genes are TRBV4-1 and TRBJ2-7; 7 bases match TRBD1. J was trimmed by 5 bases and V by 5 bases; bases with no gene match: 12. This CDR3 is 15 amino acids long. Germline CDR1 and CDR2: MGHRA and YSYEKL. As DNA, the CDR3 is TGCGCCAGCAGCATACGGACAGGAAGGATGGACGAGCAGTACTTC. This gives the protein CASSIRTGRMDEQYF.

The genes are TRBV7-9 and TRBJ1-2; no clear D gene. Deletions cut 6 bases from V and 4 bases from J, with 12 bases between. Germline V gives CDR1 SEHNR, CDR2 FQNEAQ (reference sequence). This CDR3 contains 13 residues. CDR3 residues: CASREGATYGYTF. The CDR3 region has the DNA TGTGCCAGCAGAGAGGGCGCGACCTATGGCTACACCTTC.

This chain uses TRBV11-2 with TRBJ2-6; D is perhaps TRBD1 (6 bases). V lost 6 bases and J lost 0, with 21 bases in between. Germline CDR1 reads SGHAT; CDR2 reads FQNNGV. CDR3 length equals 19 residues. The CDR3 loop reads CASSSIRDTQHSGANVLTF. The CDR3, as DNA: TGTGCCAGCAGTTCTATTCGGGACACCCAACACTCTGGGGCCAACGTCCTGACTTTC.

V is TRBV9 and J is TRBJ1-5, with 10 bases identical to TRBD1. With 4 bases clipped from V and 4 bases from J, the junction kept 8 bases outside the gene matches. This CDR3 comprises 16 residues. Germline V gene lookup returns CDR1 SGDLS and CDR2 YYNGEE. The CDR3 DNA is TGTGCCAGCAGCCTCGGGACAGGGGACGCTAATCAGCCCCAGCATTTT. It is translated as CASSLGTGDANQPQHF.

The chain employs TRBV5-1 and TRBJ2-1, with TRBD1 matching 9 bases. The CDR3 is 15 residues long. With 4 bases clipped from V and 8 bases from J, the junction kept 10 bases outside the gene matches. CDR1 is SGHRS and CDR2 is YFSETQ in the germline V gene. For the CDR3, the DNA is TGCGCCAGCAGCCAGCCGGGACAGGGATTCCATGAGCAGTTCTTC. This codes for CASSQPGQGFHEQFF.

CDR3 DNA: TGTGCCAGTAGTATTGAGGGAGGAGGAACGACTGAAGCTTTCTTT. Residues: CASSIEGGGTTEAFF. J is TRBJ1-1 and V is TRBV19; D ambiguous. Germline lookup yields CDR1 LNHDA and CDR2 SQIVND (reference sequence). The germline V and J ends were trimmed by 3 bases and 5 bases, with 16 bases remaining between them. The CDR3 has 15 amino acids.

The chain has TRBV9 and TRBJ2-1; D call uncertain. The CDR3 totals 15 residues. V dropped 3 bases and J dropped 0 bases, with 10 bases sitting between them. CDR1 and CDR2 (germline): SGDLS, YYNGEE. DNA for the CDR3: TGTGCCAGCAGCGCCGACTCGAGCTCCTACAATGAGCAGTTCTTC. Protein sequence: CASSADSSSYNEQFF.

V is TRBV30 and J is TRBJ1-3, with D unresolved. Trimming removed 8 bases at V and 4 bases at J, with 12 bases between. Germline lookup yields CDR1 GTSNPN and CDR2 SVGIG (reference sequence). The CDR3 runs 12 residues. CDR3 protein: CAHSGLGNTIYF. CDR3 bases: TGTGCCCACTCGGGGTTGGGAAACACCATATATTTT. The variable domain in full, completed from reference TRBV30 and TRBJ1-3, reads SQTIHQWPATLVQPVGSPLSLECTVEGTSNPNLYWYRQAAGRGLQLLFYSVGIGQISSEVPQNLSASRPQDRQFILSSKKLLLSDSGFYLCAHSGLGNTIYFGEGSWLTVV.

The rearrangement links TRBV5-6 to TRBJ2-3; 9 nucleotides align to TRBD2. CDR3 length: 18 residues. Germline CDR1 is SGHDT and CDR2 is YYEEEE. V shed 3 bases, J shed 3 bases, and the junction held 14 bases outside the gene matches. The chain's CDR3 is CASSSRRSVREGTDTQYF. The CDR3 region has the DNA TGTGCCAGCAGCTCGCGACGGTCAGTGCGGGAGGGGACAGATACGCAGTATTTT.

The chain recombines TRBV6-6 with TRBJ2-7; TRBD2 matches 13 bases. Germline lookup yields CDR1 MNHNY and CDR2 SVGAGI (reference sequence). J gave up 3 bases and V 6 bases, and 5 bases lay outside the gene matches. The CDR3 runs 15 residues. The DNA for the CDR3 is TGTGCCAGCAGACTGGGGACTAGCGGGGACTACGAGCAGTACTTC. Amino acid sequence: CASRLGTSGDYEQYF.

The V and J genes are TRBV15 and TRBJ2-3; D is possibly TRBD1 (7 bases). Germline V gene data show CDR1 as LNHNV and CDR2 as YYDKDF (reference sequence). V gave up 0 bases and J gave up 5 bases, with 12 bases separating them. CDR3 length equals 15 residues. In DNA, the CDR3 is TGTGCCACCAGCAGAGAGGCAGGGGGGCAAGATACGCAGTATTTT. Amino acids: CATSREAGGQDTQYF.

This chain connects TRBV5-5 to TRBJ2-7, with D maybe TRBD2 (5 bases). The CDR3 length is 13 residues. Looked up from germline, CDR1 is SGHKS and CDR2 is YYEKEE (reference sequence). V lost 4 bases to trimming and J lost 5 bases, with 13 bases between them. CDR3 amino acids: CASSRPGSNEQYF. In DNA form, the CDR3 reads TGTGCCAGCAGCCGCCCGGGGAGCAACGAGCAGTACTTC.

The gene calls are TRBV6-5 and TRBJ2-5, with 8 bases matching TRBD2. V gave up 10 bases and J gave up 2 bases; unmatched junction bases: 12. This CDR3 has 15 residues. CDR1 MNHEY and CDR2 SVGAGI come from the germline V gene. The CDR3: CATSRVAGRQETQYF. The CDR3 nucleotides are TGTGCCACTAGTAGGGTAGCGGGGAGGCAAGAGACCCAGTACTTC.